This TCR beta chain was sequenced during a study of early T cells in non-severe SARS-CoV-2 infection. V was clipped by 1 base and J by 2 bases, with 20 bases between them. Germline V gives CDR1 SGHDT, CDR2 YYEEEE. This CDR3 comprises 18 residues. This clonotype was recorded at least ten times. Antigen: not known. General study points: Reliance on VDJdb matching favored anti-spike CD8 responses; private and CD4 specificities were missed.

Unique molecular identifiers were affixed to single, distinct cDNA molecules. TCRdb processed the 5' RACE reads anew with MiXCR; each CDR3 protein has one entry. The profile shows some 80,000 distinct CDR3 sequences, roughly 13% of them singletons. The gene calls are TRBV5-6 and TRBJ2-3, with D possibly being TRBD2 (7 bases). This receptor was identified in an adult who was a healthcare worker with PCR-confirmed SARS-CoV-2 infection or an uninfected control (not recorded which). The sequenced sample was whole blood. The CDR3 DNA sequence: TGTGCCAGCAGCTTGTACGGGGGGCCCCACCCCGACACAGATACGCAGTATTTT. Amino acid sequence: CASSLYGGPHPDTDTQYF.